This T cell receptor beta chain was recorded in a study of memory CD4+ T cells and cytomegalovirus serostatus (dated by TCRdb to the late 2010s). About the full investigation: A total of some 33 healthy Belgian adults, of whom 9 were CMV seropositive and about 25 were CMV seronegative, were included in the cohort. To replicate a published TCR-based CMV serostatus classifier, the study sequenced CD4+ memory TCRbeta repertoires from a Belgian cohort whose cytomegalovirus serostatus was known.

On this clone itself: The antigen it recognizes is unknown. Base qualities are not provided; no much larger clone lies one nucleotide away.

A FACSAria II was used to sort memory CD4+ T cells, defined as single viable CD3+CD4+CD8-CD45RO+ cells. To determine CMV serostatus, a Roche Elecsys assay was used that detects serum IgG against CMV pp150, pp28, p38 and p52. Once the samples were thawed, total CD4+ T cells were enriched through positive selection using CD4 magnetic microbeads. The samples came from a different study that was designed specifically to examine the CD4+ T cell memory repertoire. Following standard operating procedures, peripheral blood mononuclear cells were isolated and cryopreserved, while serum was kept at -80 degrees C. The staining relied on CD3-PerCP (BW264/56), CD4-APC (RPA-T4), CD45RO-PE (UCHT1) and CD8-Pacific Orange (3B5) antibodies, and Sytox blue was used to exclude non-viable cells. Overall study results and their limits: Only CD4+CD45RO+ memory cells were sequenced, in contrast to the original study, in which naive and memory CD4+ and CD8+ populations were covered. Of around 160 previously reported CMV-associated TCRbeta sequences, 67 appeared in the CD4+ memory repertoires, each in one to five individuals. For predicting CMV serostatus, the median bootstrapped AUC was roughly 0.96 using the original framework and 0.91 using a US-trained random forest. The original-framework classifier achieved a median bootstrapped AUC of approximately 0.96 with a 95% CI of 0.76-1.00 on the Belgian cohort. The results were read as suggesting that the CMV-associated TCR signature is, for the most part, present in the CD4+ memory repertoire.

V lost 5 bases and J lost 2 bases, and the count of bases not matched to a germline gene is 6. The CDR3 numbers 16 residues from cysteine through phenylalanine. Only the CDR3 portion is preserved as DNA: 48 bases, with reading frame beginning at the first base. CDR1 and CDR2 were assigned from the germline V gene as SGHTA and FQGNSA. The Quick-DNA Microprep Kit was used to extract genomic DNA from the sorted cells. TCRbeta DNA was amplified with the immunoSEQ hsTCRbeta kit following the manufacturer's protocol. TCRbeta libraries were sequenced on an Illumina MiSeq instrument. Per the original workflow: Once out-of-frame sequences had been removed, millions of distinct TCRbeta sequences were left, which works out to an average of approximately 61,000 per individual. Two values were used to score each individual: the count of 164 previously reported CMV-associated TCRbeta sequences and the total count of productive distinct TCRbeta sequences. A beta-binomial model was reimplemented in Python, and scikit-learn random forests with default parameters were trained on US cohort data. Classifier performance on the Belgian cohort was reported as the median AUC with percentile confidence intervals calculated over 10,000 bootstrap iterations. Entries here come from immuneACCESS through TCRdb and include only in-frame sequences with V and J called. Some clones fail to appear in such tables; in the studies checked, an unresolved V gene covers under half of the shortfall, and the cause of the remainder is unknown. That table is the source of V, J and clone size, and D and trimming were worked out from the DNA. Present in this sample are 50,000 to 60,000 clones, around 80% of which were seen just once. 2% of the sample is held by the ten biggest clonotypes.

This TCR came from an adult in good health and CMV-seropositive. Sequenced input: memory CD4+ T cells from blood. In this chain, TRBV7-2 is recombined with TRBJ2-3, with TRBD2 identical over 11 junction bases. The sequenced DNA: TGTGCCAGCAGCGCCCTAGCGGGGGGCACCACAGATACGCAGTATTTT. The encoded protein is CASSALAGGTTDTQYF. The variable domain in full, with residues beyond the CDR3 obtained from the reference TRBV7-2 and TRBJ2-3 genes, is GAGVSQSPSNKVTEKGKDVELRCDPISGHTALYWYRQSLGQGLEFLIYFQGNSAPDKSGLPSDRFSAERTGGSVSTLTIQRTQQEDSAVYLCASSALAGGTTDTQYFGPGTRLTVL.